This TCR beta chain stems from a study of identical twins. Germline V gives CDR1 KGHSH, CDR2 LQKENI. V lost 7 bases and J lost 9, with 19 bases in between. The length of the CDR3 is 14 residues. Template switching created a universal primer site, and the cDNA included unique molecular identifiers. TCRdb analysed the 5' RACE reads with MiXCR anew, one entry per CDR3 protein. The sample holds hundreds of thousands of distinct CDR3 sequences, about 9.4% seen once. This sample also belongs to another study, concerning yellow fever vaccine responses in identical twins.

The TCR was taken from a woman younger than 30 in good health. This chain connects TRBV18 to TRBJ2-1; D perhaps matches TRBD2 (6 bases). The source material was PBMCs. Here the CDR3 reads CASYYPGTGGEQFF. CDR3 DNA sequence: TGTGCCAGCTACTACCCCGGGACCGGGGGTGAGCAGTTCTTC.